This record concerns one TCR beta chain sequence. The assay was immunoSEQ multiplex PCR, and TCRdb's table has in-frame clones only and misses some. In the table there are approximately 300,000 clones, approximately 83% of which are singletons. This sample was included in a study of blood T cell repertoires in COVID-19. The CDR3 runs 16 residues. Germline CDR1 SGHVS, CDR2 FNYEAQ. V lost 1 base to trimming and J lost 0 bases, with 12 bases between them. Clinical history reported by participants formed the basis on which cohorts were assigned. The source is a woman aged 25 to 45 who had recovered from COVID-19. Material for sequencing was PBMCs or T cells enriched from blood (not recorded which). This chain connects TRBV7-6 to TRBJ1-1, with D uncertain. The CDR3, as DNA: TGTGCCAGCAGCTTAGTAACGGGGTCAATGAACACTGAAGCTTTCTTT. Amino acid sequence: CASSLVTGSMNTEAFF.